The TCR beta chain under discussion was sequenced for a study of blood T cell repertoires in COVID-19 (dated by TCRdb to 2020 to 2021). Notes on the research overall: The collaborator samples originated in the United States, Italy and Spain and spanned the acute and convalescent phases of COVID-19. The material from the prospective study consisted of cDNA or gDNA derived from T cells, B-cell-depleted T cells, or PBMCs. The dataset comprised deeply sampled blood TCRbeta repertoires from subjects exposed to, actively infected with, or recovered from COVID-19. A freely available public database, intended as a resource for researchers studying the immune response to SARS-CoV-2, is where the repertoires were released. Samples came from the ongoing ImmuneRACE study (first 160 participants) plus 1,254 subjects from 6 global collaborators. The sample metadata nearly always contained a de-identified subject ID, COVID-19 status, age in years and sex. Where available, HLA class I and class II types were taken from metadata supplied by the sample provider and were not determined by assay-based typing. On the study overall, not on this receptor specifically: How much clinical and demographic metadata was included differed by source and by participant, and the metadata was provided uncurated.

The germline V gene (reference sequence) sets CDR1 to MNHEY and CDR2 to SMNVEV. Cut back by 0 bases and 3 bases, the V and J ends lie 14 bases apart. Including cysteine and phenylalanine, the CDR3 has 17 amino acids. The retained sequence is limited to the CDR3, 51 bases, with the frame set at the first base. Samples from volunteer blood donors who had recovered from COVID-19 were contributed by a second Seattle source. Each collaborating institution followed its own protocols to collect whole blood in K2EDTA tubes. For TCRbeta analysis, collaborator samples were shipped as frozen whole blood, as isolated PBMCs, or as DNA extracted from either sample type. As regards this clone: What this receptor recognizes is not known. Base qualities are not provided; no much larger clone lies one nucleotide away.

The immunoSEQ Assay, a bias-controlled multiplex PCR, was used to amplify TCRbeta CDR3 regions from genomic DNA. The source study handled its data this way. Within the assay, amplification of reference gene primers was used to estimate how many nucleated cells each sample contained. To quantify the absolute abundance of each unique TCRbeta CDR3 rearrangement, sequence reads were collapsed and filtered. For each sample, productive Simpson clonality was calculated as the square root of Simpson's diversity index across productive rearrangements. Here the immuneACCESS table is served through TCRdb, limited to in-frame sequences with V and J called. Missing clones are a known gap in these copies; in checked studies unresolved V genes cover under half, and the rest lacks a known reason. For V, J and clone size, that table is used; D and trimming come from the DNA. This sample lists around 140,000 clones; 80% were detected once. The top ten constitute 3.5% of the sample.

The specimen was peripheral blood. Recombination joined TRBV27 with TRBJ2-2; there is no confident call for the D gene. The source is a man between 65 and 80 years old who had recovered from COVID-19. The CDR3 loop reads CASSLSSLVLDTGELFF. The bases read TGTGCCAGCAGTTTATCGTCTCTAGTCTTGGACACCGGGGAGCTGTTTTTT.